This T cell receptor (beta chain) is from a study of blood T cell repertoires in COVID-19. Study at large: The United States, Italy and Spain were the sources of the acute and convalescent COVID-19 samples. Sources were T cells, B-cell-depleted T cells, or PBMCs; the material itself was cDNA or gDNA.

This CDR3 has 17 amino acids. Germline V gene data show CDR1 as SGHNT and CDR2 as YENEEA. Trimming cost V 0 bases and J 8 bases; bases outside gene matches: 9. Sequencing was performed with immunoSEQ multiplex PCR; in TCRdb, only in-frame clones are kept and a portion is missing. Found here are around 310,000 clones, around 90% of them singletons; the top ten hold under 1.1%. Seattle enrolled patients during active infection and tracked them longitudinally. The clonotype was recovered from a woman in her 40s with COVID-19, enrolled during active disease. The sequenced sample was peripheral blood. V and J are TRBV11-3 and TRBJ2-1; 11 bases are shared with TRBD2. The CDR3 coding sequence is TGTGCCAGCAGCTTAGATGGGCTAGCGGGGGGTTCCGATGAGCAGTTCTTC. Translating it yields CASSLDGLAGGSDEQFF.